The rows below give T cell receptor beta chains drawn from one sample of a study of CD8+ T cells in alopecia areata. Clones were read by immunoSEQ multiplex PCR, and TCRdb kept only the in-frame ones, dropping some. Among about 180,000 clones listed, 50% to 70% were seen once. The sample here was CD4+ T cells sorted from blood, taken at week 0. The source of these receptors is a human donor with alopecia areata. Both conserved end residues are part of each CDR3.

14 | TRBV9 | CASSVEGFSWGYTF
15 | TRBV11-2 | CASSSQASGVTAQYF
12 | TRBV5-6 | CASSPPGHGYTF
13 | TRBV4-1 | CASSPDTNQPQHF
15 | TRBV5-1 | CASSGDGGIVAEAFF
14 | TRBV7-9 | CASSLGQGDTEAFF
12 | TRBV29-1 | CSVPTAPETQYF
12 | TRBV29-1 | CSVREGGQPQHF
14 | TRBV7-9 | CASSYGRGQDEQYF
15 | TRBV5-1 | CASSGSTFMNTEAFF
13 | TRBV19 | CASSPGTRGTQYF
14 | TRBV6-5 | CATYDRQGSLEQYF
13 | TRBV7-8 | CASSLTPRETQYF
15 | TRBV5-6 | CASSLEAGGTYEQYF
13 | TRBV6-5 | CASSYSWAYEQYF
15 | TRBV7-3 | CASSLSLAGGAPQFF
14 | TRBV6-5 | CASSSGQSGKGYTF
15 | TRBV5-1 | CASSLDAGNTGELFF
15 | TRBV23-1 | CASRTGQGTGNTIYF
11 | TRBV29-1 | CSSHGGDLEYF
10 | TRBV6-6 | CAVGMAEAFF
14 | TRBV2 | CASSAQGSGEPQHF
15 | TRBV7-6 | CASSDHPSGANVLTF
12 | TRBV29-1 | CSVVPGGLQAFF
12 | TRBV29-1 | CSYGGGFDTQYF
15 | TRBV15 | CATSRDVVPGETQYF
15 | TRBV30 | CAWSVLGGYNSPLHF
15 | TRBV30 | CAWSPNPGGLSGYTF
11 | TRBV29-1 | CSAKTGEKLFF
13 | TRBV30 | CAWSDGGLATSEF
15 | TRBV27 | CASSGSRTHNSPLHF
12 | TRBV14 | CASRGSSYEQYF
15 | TRBV6-5 | CASSYSLQGATEAFF
15 | TRBV6-1 | CASSEAWDGAYGYTF
16 | TRBV13 | CASSHQVVSGANVLTF
16 | TRBV18 | CASSPQGTGANQPQHF
14 | TRBV4-2 | CASSQDRNRAPLHF
17 | TRBV5-1 | CASSLGQGARSNQPQHF
13 | TRBV30 | CAWEKSGANVLTF
12 | TRBV29-1 | CSVDRANTEAFF
15 | TRBV30 | CAWSVQGRGGGGYTF
12 | TRBV6-1 | CASSEWGYEQYF
14 | TRBV7-6 | CASSLDAGSYEQYF
14 | TRBV23-1 | CALSRGRCAYEQYF
14 | TRBV29-1 | CSVYGTGGNTEAFF
14 | TRBV6-6 | CASSSLRTLYEQYF
14 | TRBV5-6 | CASSLLDSSIIQYF
14 | TRBV11-2 | CASSWGGPGETQYF
13 | TRBV29-1 | CSVGGVSTDTQYF
11 | TRBV30 | CAWSRDYGYTF
14 | TRBV5-1 | CASSSGDSSYEQYF
14 | TRBV27 | CASSLGTKPDTQYF
14 | TRBV6-5 | CASRHPATNEKLFF
14 | TRBV5-1 | CASSPRTDTGELFF
13 | TRBV9 | CASTSQSYDTQYF
16 | TRBV9 | CASSVDAGGADYGYTF
12 | TRBV29-1 | CSVGVAGETQYF
14 | TRBV5-1 | CASSLGRSTDTQYF
14 | TRBV29-1 | CSVRLRLAKNIQYF